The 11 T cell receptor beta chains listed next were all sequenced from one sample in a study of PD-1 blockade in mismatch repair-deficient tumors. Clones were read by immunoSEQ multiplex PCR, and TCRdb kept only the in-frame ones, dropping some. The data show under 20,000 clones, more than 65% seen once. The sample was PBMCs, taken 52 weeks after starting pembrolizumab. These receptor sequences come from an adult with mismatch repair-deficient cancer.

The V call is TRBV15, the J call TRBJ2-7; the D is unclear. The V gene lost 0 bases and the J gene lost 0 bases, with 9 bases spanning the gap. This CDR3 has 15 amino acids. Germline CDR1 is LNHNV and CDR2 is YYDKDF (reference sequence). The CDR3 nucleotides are TGTGCCACCAGCAGAGATGGGCTTCTCTCCTACGAGCAGTACTTC. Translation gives CATSRDGLLSYEQYF.

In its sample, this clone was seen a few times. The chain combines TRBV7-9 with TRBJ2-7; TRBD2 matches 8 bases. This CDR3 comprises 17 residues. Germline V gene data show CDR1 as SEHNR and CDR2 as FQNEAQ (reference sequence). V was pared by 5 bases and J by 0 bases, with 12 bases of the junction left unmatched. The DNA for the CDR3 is TGTGCCAGCAGCCCCTCGGGGGGGAGCGGGAGCTCCTACGAGCAGTACTTC. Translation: CASSPSGGSGSSYEQYF.

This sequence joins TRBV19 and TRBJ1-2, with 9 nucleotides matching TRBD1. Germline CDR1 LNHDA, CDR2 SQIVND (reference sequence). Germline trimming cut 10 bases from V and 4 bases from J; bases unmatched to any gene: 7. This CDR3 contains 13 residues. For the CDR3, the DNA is TGTGCCACAACAGGGGGCTATCTCTATGGCTACACCTTC. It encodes CATTGGYLYGYTF.

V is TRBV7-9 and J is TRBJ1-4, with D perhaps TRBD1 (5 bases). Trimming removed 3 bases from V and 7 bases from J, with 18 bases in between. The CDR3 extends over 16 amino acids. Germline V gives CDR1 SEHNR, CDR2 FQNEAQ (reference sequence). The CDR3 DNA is TGTGCCAGCAGCTTGTCCCAAGGGGTCCGGGCTGAAAAACTGTTTTTT. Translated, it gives CASSLSQGVRAEKLFF.

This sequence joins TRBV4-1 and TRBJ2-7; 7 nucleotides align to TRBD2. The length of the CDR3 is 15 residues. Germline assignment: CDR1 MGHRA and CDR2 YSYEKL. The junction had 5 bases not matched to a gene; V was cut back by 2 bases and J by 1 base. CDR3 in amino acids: CASSQTGLISYEQYF. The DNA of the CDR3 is TGCGCCAGCAGCCAAACGGGACTAATTTCCTACGAGCAGTACTTC.

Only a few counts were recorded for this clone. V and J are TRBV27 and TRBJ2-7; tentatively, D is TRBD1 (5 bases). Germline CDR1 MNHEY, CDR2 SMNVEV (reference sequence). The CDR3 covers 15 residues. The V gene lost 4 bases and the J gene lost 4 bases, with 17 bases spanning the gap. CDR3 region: CASSSLRESAYEQYF. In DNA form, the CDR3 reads TGTGCCAGCAGTTCGCTCAGGGAATCGGCGTACGAGCAGTACTTC.

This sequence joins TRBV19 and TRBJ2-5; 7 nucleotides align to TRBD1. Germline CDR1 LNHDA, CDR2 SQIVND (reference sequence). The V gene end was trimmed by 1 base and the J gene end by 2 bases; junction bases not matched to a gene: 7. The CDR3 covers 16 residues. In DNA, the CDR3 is TGTGCCAGTAGTATAGGCCCCCCGGGACAGCAAGAGACCCAGTACTTC. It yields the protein CASSIGPPGQQETQYF.

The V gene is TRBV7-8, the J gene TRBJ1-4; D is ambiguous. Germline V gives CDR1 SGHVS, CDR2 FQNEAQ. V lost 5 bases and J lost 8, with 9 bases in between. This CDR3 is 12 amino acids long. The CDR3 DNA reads TGTGCCAGCAGCCGTCAGTGGGAAAAACTGTTTTTT. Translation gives CASSRQWEKLFF.

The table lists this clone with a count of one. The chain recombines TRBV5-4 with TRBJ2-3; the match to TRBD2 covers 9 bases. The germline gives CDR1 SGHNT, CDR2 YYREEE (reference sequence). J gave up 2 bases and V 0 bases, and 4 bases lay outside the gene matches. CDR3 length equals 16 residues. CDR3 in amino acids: CASSLALAGFTDTQYF. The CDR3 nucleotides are TGTGCCAGCAGCTTGGCGCTAGCGGGATTCACAGATACGCAGTATTTT.

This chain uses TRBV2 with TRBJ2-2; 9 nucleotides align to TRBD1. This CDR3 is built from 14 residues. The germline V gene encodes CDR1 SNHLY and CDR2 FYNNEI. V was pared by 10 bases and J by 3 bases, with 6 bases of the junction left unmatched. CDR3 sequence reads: CATAGTGYTGELFF. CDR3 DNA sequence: TGTGCCACGGCCGGGACAGGGTACACCGGGGAGCTGTTTTTT.

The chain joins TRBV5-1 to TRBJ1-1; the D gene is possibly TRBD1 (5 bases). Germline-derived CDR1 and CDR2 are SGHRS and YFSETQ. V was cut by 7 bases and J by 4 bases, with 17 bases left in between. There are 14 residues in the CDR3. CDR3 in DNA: TGCGCCAGCTCGGCCGATACAGGTTTCACTGAAGCTTTCTTT. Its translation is CASSADTGFTEAFF.